Here is one TCR beta chain with its context. The CDR3 is made up of 12 amino acids. The germline CDR1 and CDR2 sequences are ENHRY and SYGVKD. This specimen belongs to a study of monozygotic twins with inflammatory bowel disease. cDNA was made in eight separate reactions per sample. TCRalpha and TCRbeta cDNA went through nested PCRs of approximately 17 and 9 cycles, two in total. TCRdb re-called the 5' RACE reads and catalogs CDR3 proteins one per entry, DNA excluded. The sample table includes about 450,000 distinct CDR3 sequences. This clonotype originated in a human donor with ulcerative colitis or Crohn's disease, or a healthy co-twin of an affected twin (not recorded which). The sequenced sample was blood. V usage is TRBV10-3 and J usage is TRBJ1-2. CDR3: CAISPDLYGYTF.